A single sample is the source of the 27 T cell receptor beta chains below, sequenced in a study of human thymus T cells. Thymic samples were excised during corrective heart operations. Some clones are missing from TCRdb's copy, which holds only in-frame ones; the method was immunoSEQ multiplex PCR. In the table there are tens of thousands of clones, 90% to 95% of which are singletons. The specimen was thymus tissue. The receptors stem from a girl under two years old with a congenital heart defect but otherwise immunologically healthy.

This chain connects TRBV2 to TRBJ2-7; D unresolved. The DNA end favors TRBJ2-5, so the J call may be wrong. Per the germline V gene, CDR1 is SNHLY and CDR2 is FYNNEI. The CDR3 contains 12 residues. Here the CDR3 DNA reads TGTGCCAGCAGTGGCCTACAAGAGACCCAGTACTTC. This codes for CASSGLQETQYF.

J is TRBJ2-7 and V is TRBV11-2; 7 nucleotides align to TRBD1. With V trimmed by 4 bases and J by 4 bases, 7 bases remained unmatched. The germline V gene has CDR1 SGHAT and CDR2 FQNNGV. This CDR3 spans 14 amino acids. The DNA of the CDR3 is TGTGCCAGCAGCTCCTTCGACAGGGAGTACGAGCAGTACTTC. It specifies CASSSFDREYEQYF.

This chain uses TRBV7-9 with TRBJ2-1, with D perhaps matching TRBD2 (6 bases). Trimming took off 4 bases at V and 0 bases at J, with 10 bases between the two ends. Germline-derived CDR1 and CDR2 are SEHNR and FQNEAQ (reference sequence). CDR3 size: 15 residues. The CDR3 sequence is CASSSARGSYNEQFF. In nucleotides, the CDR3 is TGTGCCAGCAGCTCGGCGCGGGGCTCCTACAATGAGCAGTTCTTC. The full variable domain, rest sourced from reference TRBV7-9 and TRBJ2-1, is DTGVSQNPRHKITKRGQNVTFRCDPISEHNRLYWYRQTLGQGPEFLTYFQNEAQLEKSRLLSDRFSAERPKGSFSTLEIQRTEQGDSAMYLCASSSARGSYNEQFFGPGTRLTVL.

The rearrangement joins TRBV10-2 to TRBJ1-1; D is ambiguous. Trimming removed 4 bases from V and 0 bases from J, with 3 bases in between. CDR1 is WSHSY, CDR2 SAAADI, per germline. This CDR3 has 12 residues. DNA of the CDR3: TGCGCCAGCAGTGGGCTGAACACTGAAGCTTTCTTT. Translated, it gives CASSGLNTEAFF.

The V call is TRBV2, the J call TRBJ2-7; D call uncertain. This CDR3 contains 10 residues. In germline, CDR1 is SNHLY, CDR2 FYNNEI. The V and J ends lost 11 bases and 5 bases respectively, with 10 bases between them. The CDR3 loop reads CAGSKHEQYF. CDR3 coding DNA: TGTGCCGGCTCCAAACACGAGCAGTACTTC.

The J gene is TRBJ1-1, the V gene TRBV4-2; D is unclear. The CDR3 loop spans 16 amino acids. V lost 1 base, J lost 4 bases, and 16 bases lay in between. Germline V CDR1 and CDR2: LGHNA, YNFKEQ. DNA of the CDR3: TGTGCCAGCAGCCAAGCCTACTATAACCCCTCCACTGAAGCTTTCTTT. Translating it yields CASSQAYYNPSTEAFF.

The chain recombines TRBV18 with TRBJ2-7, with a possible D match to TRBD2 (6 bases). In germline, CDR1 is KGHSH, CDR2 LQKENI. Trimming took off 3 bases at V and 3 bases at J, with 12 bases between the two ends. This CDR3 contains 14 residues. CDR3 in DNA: TGTGCCAGCTCACCGGGCGGGGCGAACTACGAGCAGTACTTC. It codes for CASSPGGANYEQYF. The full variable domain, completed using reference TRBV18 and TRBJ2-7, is NAGVMQNPRHLVRRRGQEARLRCSPMKGHSHVYWYRQLPEEGLKFMVYLQKENIIDESGMPKERFSAEFPKEGPSILRIQQVVRGDSAAYFCASSPGGANYEQYFGPGTRLTVT.

The DNA for the CDR3 is TGTGCCAGCAGCTTGTTCAGCTGGCGGGCCTCCCGGAACACCGGGGAGCTGTTTTTT. It codes for CASSLFSWRASRNTGELFF. The chain couples TRBV5-6 to TRBJ2-2, with D perhaps TRBD2 (5 bases). CDR1 is SGHDT and CDR2 is YYEEEE in the germline V gene. Trimming shortened V by 1 base and J by 1 base, and 20 bases separated the two germline ends. The CDR3 is 19 amino acids.

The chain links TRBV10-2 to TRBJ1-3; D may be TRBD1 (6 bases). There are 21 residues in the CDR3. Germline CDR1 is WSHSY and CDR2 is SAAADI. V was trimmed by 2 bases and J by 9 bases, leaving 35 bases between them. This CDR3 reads CASSEHVPGHRTPDPRPTIYF. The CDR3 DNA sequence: TGCGCCAGCAGTGAGCACGTTCCGGGACACCGGACCCCAGACCCACGACCCACCATATATTTT.

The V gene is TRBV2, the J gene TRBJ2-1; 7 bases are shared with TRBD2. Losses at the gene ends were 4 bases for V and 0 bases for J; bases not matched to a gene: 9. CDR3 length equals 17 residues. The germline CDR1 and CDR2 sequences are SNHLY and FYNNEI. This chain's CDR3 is CASSAGLAVSSYNEQFF. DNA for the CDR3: TGTGCCAGCAGTGCCGGTCTAGCGGTGAGCTCCTACAATGAGCAGTTCTTC.

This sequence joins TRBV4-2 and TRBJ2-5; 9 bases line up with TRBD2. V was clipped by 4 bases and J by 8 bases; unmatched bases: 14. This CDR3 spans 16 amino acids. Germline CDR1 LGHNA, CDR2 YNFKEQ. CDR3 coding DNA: TGTGCCAGCAGCCCCCGAGCAGGGCTAGCGGGACATACCCAGTACTTC. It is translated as CASSPRAGLAGHTQYF.

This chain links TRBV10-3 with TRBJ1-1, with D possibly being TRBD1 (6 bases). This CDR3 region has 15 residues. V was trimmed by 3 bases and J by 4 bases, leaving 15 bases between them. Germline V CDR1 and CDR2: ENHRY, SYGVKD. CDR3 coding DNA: TGTGCCATCAGTGATCAGGGGCAGGGTGGCACTGAAGCTTTCTTT. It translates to CAISDQGQGGTEAFF.

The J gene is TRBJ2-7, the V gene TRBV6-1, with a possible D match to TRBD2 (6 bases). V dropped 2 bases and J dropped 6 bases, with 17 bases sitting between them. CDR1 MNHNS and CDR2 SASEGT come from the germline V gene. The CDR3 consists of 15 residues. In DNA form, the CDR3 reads TGTGCCAGCAGTGAAAGCCGGGAGTCGTCCGGCGAGCAGTACTTC. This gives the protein CASSESRESSGEQYF.

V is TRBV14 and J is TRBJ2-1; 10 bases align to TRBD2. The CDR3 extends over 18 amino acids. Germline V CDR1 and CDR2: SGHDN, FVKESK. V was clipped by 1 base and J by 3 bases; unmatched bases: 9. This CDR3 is CASSQAEPLAGVYNEQFF. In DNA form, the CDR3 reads TGTGCCAGCAGCCAAGCGGAGCCTCTAGCGGGAGTCTACAATGAGCAGTTCTTC.

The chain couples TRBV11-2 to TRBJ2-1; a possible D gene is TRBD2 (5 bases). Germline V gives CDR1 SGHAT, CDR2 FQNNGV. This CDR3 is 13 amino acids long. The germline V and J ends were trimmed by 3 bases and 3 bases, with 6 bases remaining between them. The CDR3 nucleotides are TGTGCCAGCAGCTTTCGGGGCTACAATGAGCAGTTCTTC. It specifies CASSFRGYNEQFF.

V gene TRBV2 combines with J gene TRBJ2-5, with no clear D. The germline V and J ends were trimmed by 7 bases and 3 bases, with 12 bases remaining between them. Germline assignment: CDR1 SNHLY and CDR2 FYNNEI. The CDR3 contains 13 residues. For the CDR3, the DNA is TGTGCCAGCACCGTGATTGGAGAAGAGACCCAGTACTTC. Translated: CASTVIGEETQYF.

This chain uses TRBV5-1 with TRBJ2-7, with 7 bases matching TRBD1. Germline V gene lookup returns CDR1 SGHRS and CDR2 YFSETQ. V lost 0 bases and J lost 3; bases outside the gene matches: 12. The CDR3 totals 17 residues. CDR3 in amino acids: CASSLAYSRDRFYEQYF. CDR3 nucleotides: TGCGCCAGCAGCTTGGCGTATTCCCGGGACAGATTCTACGAGCAGTACTTC.

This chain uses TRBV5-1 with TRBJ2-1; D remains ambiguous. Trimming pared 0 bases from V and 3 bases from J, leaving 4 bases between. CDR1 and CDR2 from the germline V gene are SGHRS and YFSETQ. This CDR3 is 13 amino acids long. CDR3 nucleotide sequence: TGCGCCAGCAGCTTGGTGTACTACAATGAGCAGTTCTTC. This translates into CASSLVYYNEQFF.

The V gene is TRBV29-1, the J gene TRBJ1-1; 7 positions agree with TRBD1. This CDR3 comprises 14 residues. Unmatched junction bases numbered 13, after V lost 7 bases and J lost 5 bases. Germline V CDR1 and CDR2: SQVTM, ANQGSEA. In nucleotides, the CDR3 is TGCAGCGCAAAAACCGGGACAGAGGGTACTGAAGCTTTCTTT. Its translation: CSAKTGTEGTEAFF.

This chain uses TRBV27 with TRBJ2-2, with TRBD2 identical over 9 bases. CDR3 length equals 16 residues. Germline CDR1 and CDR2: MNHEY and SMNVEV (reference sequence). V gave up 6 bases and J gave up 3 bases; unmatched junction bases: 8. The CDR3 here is CASSRFSGRYTGELFF. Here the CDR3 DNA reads TGTGCCAGCAGCCGATTTAGCGGGAGATACACCGGGGAGCTGTTTTTT.

CDR3 protein: CASSQVPVIAKNIQYF. The CDR3 region has the DNA TGCGCCAGCAGCCAAGTACCCGTGATAGCCAAAAACATTCAGTACTTC. The chain recombines TRBV4-1 with TRBJ2-4; D not certain. The germline V gene has CDR1 MGHRA and CDR2 YSYEKL. This CDR3 spans 16 amino acids. V lost 1 base and J 0 bases, leaving 10 bases between the germline ends.

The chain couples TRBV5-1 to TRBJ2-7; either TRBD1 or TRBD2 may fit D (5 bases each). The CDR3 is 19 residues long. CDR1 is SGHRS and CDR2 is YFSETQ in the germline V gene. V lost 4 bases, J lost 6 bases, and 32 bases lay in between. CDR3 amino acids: CASSPPTTPSGRPLPEQYF. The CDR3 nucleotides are TGCGCCAGCAGCCCACCTACCACGCCCTCGGGACGGCCCCTACCCGAGCAGTACTTC.

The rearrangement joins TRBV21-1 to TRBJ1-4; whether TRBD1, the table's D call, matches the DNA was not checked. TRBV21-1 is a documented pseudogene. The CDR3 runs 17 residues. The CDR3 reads CASSKTHEGETNEKLFF. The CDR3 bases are TGTGCCAGCAGCAAAACACACGAGGGGGAGACTAATGAAAAACTGTTTTTT.

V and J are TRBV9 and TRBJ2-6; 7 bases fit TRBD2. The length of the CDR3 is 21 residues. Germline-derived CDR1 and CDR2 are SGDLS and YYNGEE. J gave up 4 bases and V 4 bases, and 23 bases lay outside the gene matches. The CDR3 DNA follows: TGTGCCAGCAGCCCCTTTGGGGGGAGGGCCACTTTATGGTCCGGGGCCAACGTCCTGACTTTC. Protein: CASSPFGGRATLWSGANVLTF.

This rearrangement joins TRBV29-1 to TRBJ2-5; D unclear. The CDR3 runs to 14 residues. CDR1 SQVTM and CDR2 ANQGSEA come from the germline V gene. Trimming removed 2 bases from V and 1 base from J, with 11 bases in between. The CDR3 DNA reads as TGCAGCGTTGAATTGGGGAAAGGCCAAGAGACCCAGTACTTC. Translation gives CSVELGKGQETQYF.

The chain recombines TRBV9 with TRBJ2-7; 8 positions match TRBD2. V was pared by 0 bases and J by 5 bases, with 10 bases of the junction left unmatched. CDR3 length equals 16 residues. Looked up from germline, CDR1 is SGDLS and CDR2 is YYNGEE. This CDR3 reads CASSVAQVAGFDEQYF. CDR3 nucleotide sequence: TGTGCCAGCAGCGTAGCTCAGGTAGCGGGATTCGACGAGCAGTACTTC.

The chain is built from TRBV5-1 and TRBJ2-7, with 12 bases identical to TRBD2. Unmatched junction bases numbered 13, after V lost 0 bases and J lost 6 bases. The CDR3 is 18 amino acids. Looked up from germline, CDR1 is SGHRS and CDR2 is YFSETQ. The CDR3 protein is CASSLGPSGRARGGEQYF. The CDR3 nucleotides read TGCGCCAGCAGCTTGGGGCCTAGCGGGAGGGCCAGGGGAGGCGAGCAGTACTTC.